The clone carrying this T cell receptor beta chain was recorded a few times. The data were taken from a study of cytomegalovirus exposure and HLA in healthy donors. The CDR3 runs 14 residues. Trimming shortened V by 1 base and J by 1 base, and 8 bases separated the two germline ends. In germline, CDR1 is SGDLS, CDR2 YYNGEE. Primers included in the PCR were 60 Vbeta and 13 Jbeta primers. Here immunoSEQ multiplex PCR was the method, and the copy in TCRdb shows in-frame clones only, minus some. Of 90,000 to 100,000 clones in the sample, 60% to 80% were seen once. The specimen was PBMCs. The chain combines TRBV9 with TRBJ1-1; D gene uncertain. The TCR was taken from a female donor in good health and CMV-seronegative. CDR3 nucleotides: TGTGCCAGCAGCGTACGTTCCGGGAACACTGAAGCTTTCTTT. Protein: CASSVRSGNTEAFF.